The 32 T cell receptor beta chains below all came from one sample that was sequenced in a study of blood T cell repertoires in COVID-19 (dated by TCRdb to 2018 to 2021). The library was built by means of the immunoSEQ multiplex PCR assay. TCRdb's version of the immuneACCESS table is confined to in-frame rearrangements and falls short of the full clone set. An unresolved V gene accounts for under half of the shortfall where checked; the remainder is of unknown origin. A total of 100,000 to 120,000 clones appear in this sample, over 80% of them only once. The ten largest account for 4.6% of the sample. The sequencing sample was made of peripheral blood. The receptors originated from a woman in her forties or fifties with acute or convalescent COVID-19.

The chain has TRBV28 and TRBJ2-7, with 8 bases matching TRBD1. Germline assignment: CDR1 MDHEN and CDR2 SYDVKM. This CDR3 is 16 amino acids long. Germline trimming cut 6 bases from V and 0 bases from J; bases unmatched to any gene: 10. CDR3 residues: CASSWSRDRSSYEQYF. CDR3 in DNA: TGTGCCAGCAGCTGGTCCCGGGACAGGAGCTCCTACGAGCAGTACTTC.

Here the CDR3 reads CASSLRDYFLDEQFF. The CDR3 DNA is TGTGCCAGCAGCCTGCGGGACTATTTTTTGGATGAGCAGTTCTTC. The rearrangement joins TRBV7-9 to TRBJ2-1; 7 nucleotides align to TRBD2. The length of the CDR3 is 15 residues. CDR1 is SEHNR, CDR2 FQNEAQ, per germline (reference sequence). V shed 5 bases and J 8 bases; nucleotides not matched to a gene: 12.

The chain carries TRBV19 and TRBJ2-1; the match to TRBD2 covers 7 bases. The J segment lost 10 bases and the V segment lost 7 bases, leaving 13 bases of the junction unmatched. This CDR3 comprises 14 residues. Germline loops: CDR1 LNHDA, CDR2 SQIVND (reference sequence). The CDR3: CASKDQAGTGEQFF. DNA of the CDR3: TGTGCCAGTAAGGACCAAGCGGGAACAGGCGAGCAGTTCTTC.

CDR3 amino acids: CASSQEGGREQYF. CDR3 sequence (DNA): TGTGCCAGCAGCCAAGAGGGGGGGCGCGAGCAGTACTTC. This chain joins TRBV4-2 and TRBJ2-7; possibly TRBD2 for D (7 bases). V was cut by 0 bases and J by 6 bases, with 9 bases left in between. The CDR3 covers 13 residues. Germline lookup yields CDR1 LGHNA and CDR2 YNFKEQ.

The chain carries TRBV7-9 and TRBJ1-2; D might be TRBD1 (5 bases). The CDR3 covers 13 residues. The germline V gene has CDR1 SEHNR and CDR2 FQNEAQ (reference sequence). Between the trimmed V and J ends, which lost 1 base and 8 bases, there was a span of 11 bases. CDR3 protein: CASSLVAGVGYTF. CDR3 coding DNA: TGTGCCAGCAGCTTAGTTGCGGGGGTCGGCTACACCTTC.

This clone occurred once. The rearrangement links TRBV23-1 to TRBJ2-2, with TRBD1 as a possible D gene (6 bases). TRBV23-1 is known as an ORF, though its function is uncertain. V lost 0 bases and J lost 5, with 19 bases in between. CDR3 length equals 18 residues. CDR3 coding DNA: TGCGCCAGCAGTCAATCGATAGTACTTTCCAGGGGAACCGGGGAGCTGTTTTTT. Translation: CASSQSIVLSRGTGELFF.

The chain recombines TRBV14 with TRBJ2-5, with 9 bases matching TRBD1. Trimming took 4 bases from V and 3 from J; bases not matched to a gene: 15. The CDR3 spans 18 residues. Per germline, CDR1 SGHDN and CDR2 FVKESK. This CDR3 reads CASSPIETGGRGEETQYF. The CDR3 DNA reads as TGTGCCAGCAGCCCTATCGAGACAGGGGGAAGGGGCGAAGAGACCCAGTACTTC.

The chain recombines TRBV5-6 with TRBJ2-7, with 8 positions matching TRBD1. CDR1 SGHDT and CDR2 YYEEEE come from the germline V gene. The trim removed 4 bases at V and 3 bases at J, leaving 9 bases unmatched. CDR3 length equals 15 residues. The CDR3 here is CASSQGTGGHYEQYF. The DNA of the CDR3 is TGTGCCAGCAGCCAGGGGACAGGCGGCCACTACGAGCAGTACTTC.

V gene TRBV28 combines with J gene TRBJ2-2; D perhaps matches TRBD1 (6 bases). This CDR3 spans 14 amino acids. Trimming removed 9 bases at V and 1 base at J, with 12 bases between. The germline CDR1 and CDR2 sequences are MDHEN and SYDVKM. The CDR3 nucleotides read TGTGCCAGTCGACCGGGACAGAACACCGGGGAGCTGTTTTTT. Protein: CASRPGQNTGELFF.

The chain is built from TRBV14 and TRBJ1-5; TRBD1 aligns across 9 bases. CDR3 size: 19 residues. Germline V gives CDR1 SGHDN, CDR2 FVKESK. J was trimmed by 1 base and V by 3 bases; bases with no gene match: 13. CDR3 coding DNA: TGTGCCAGCAGCCATAACCGTGACAGGGGGAGGCTGAGCAATCAGCCCCAGCATTTT. As protein: CASSHNRDRGRLSNQPQHF.

V usage is TRBV12-5 and J usage is TRBJ1-6; maybe TRBD1 (6 bases). The V end lost 0 bases, the J end lost 0 bases, and 15 bases lay between the germline ends. This CDR3 is built from 19 residues. Germline loops: CDR1 LGHNT, CDR2 FRNRAP. The CDR3 DNA sequence: TGTGCTAGTGGTTTGGTAGTTGACAGGAGAAACTCCTATAATTCACCCCTCCACTTT. This translates into CASGLVVDRRNSYNSPLHF.

The rearrangement joins TRBV10-3 to TRBJ2-7, with 9 bases matching TRBD2. Germline CDR1 reads ENHRY; CDR2 reads SYGVKD. This CDR3 comprises 15 residues. V lost 6 bases, J lost 6 bases, and 12 bases stayed unmatched. CDR3 sequence (DNA): TGTGCCATCAGCAATTTCGGACTAGCGTATGTCGAGCAGTACTTC. It encodes CAISNFGLAYVEQYF.

J is TRBJ2-7 and V is TRBV12-3 or TRBV12-4; D is unresolved. The CDR3 has 13 amino acids. V dropped 6 bases and J dropped 0 bases, with 9 bases sitting between them. The CDR3 DNA sequence: TGTGCCAGCAGCAAACTGTCCTCCTACGAGCAGTACTTC. Amino acids: CASSKLSSYEQYF.

This chain links TRBV9 with TRBJ2-1; TRBD1 might be the D (5 bases). The CDR3 totals 15 residues. V dropped 4 bases and J dropped 6 bases, with 17 bases sitting between them. Germline V gene sequence: CDR1 SGDLS, CDR2 YYNGEE. For the CDR3, the DNA is TGTGCCAGCAGCACAGGTGGCGTCGTAGGCAATGAGCAGTTCTTC. This gives the protein CASSTGGVVGNEQFF.

The V gene is TRBV14, the J gene TRBJ1-1; no clear D gene. The ends were cut back, 0 bases at V and 4 bases at J, with 6 bases in the middle. Germline CDR1 and CDR2: SGHDN and FVKESK. CDR3 length: 13 amino acids. CDR3 loop: CASSQDRGTEAFF. The CDR3 DNA reads as TGTGCCAGCAGCCAAGACCGGGGCACTGAAGCTTTCTTT.

The chain joins TRBV11-2 to TRBJ2-5; D unresolved. The V gene's germline CDR1 is SGHAT and CDR2 FQNNGV. V was pared by 5 bases and J by 8 bases, with 3 bases between. This CDR3 spans 9 amino acids. CDR3 sequence (DNA): TGTGCCAGCAGCCGTACCCAGTACTTC. Translated: CASSRTQYF.

The rearrangement links TRBV7-3 to TRBJ2-3, with 13 bases fitting TRBD2. This CDR3 is 18 amino acids long. Germline-derived CDR1 and CDR2 are SGHTA and FQGTGA. Trimming took 5 bases from V and 0 from J; bases not matched to a gene: 8. The CDR3 DNA sequence: TGTGCCAGCAGCCCGGGACTAGCGGGGAGCTCTAGCACAGATACGCAGTATTTT. Protein product: CASSPGLAGSSSTDTQYF.

This chain uses TRBV7-9 with TRBJ1-4; 7 bases are a match to TRBD1. Germline V gene data show CDR1 as SEHNR and CDR2 as FQNEAQ (reference sequence). The CDR3 is 16 residues long. J gave up 4 bases and V 5 bases, and 10 bases lay outside the gene matches. CDR3 sequence: CASSLNTGQLNEKLFF. CDR3 bases: TGTGCCAGCAGCCTCAATACGGGACAGCTTAATGAAAAACTGTTTTTT.

This chain connects TRBV7-9 to TRBJ2-5; D is uncertain. Germline V gene sequence: CDR1 SEHNR, CDR2 FQNEAQ (reference sequence). The CDR3 spans 16 residues. The V end was cut by 5 bases, the J end by 1 base, with 17 bases between. The CDR3, as DNA: TGTGCCAGCAGCCCCTTTAGGTCCCGCGGCCAAGAGACCCAGTACTTC. Protein sequence: CASSPFRSRGQETQYF.

The V gene is TRBV28, the J gene TRBJ1-4; no reliable D call. Per germline, CDR1 MDHEN and CDR2 SYDVKM. The CDR3 has 16 residues. The V end was cut by 3 bases, the J end by 4 bases, with 15 bases between. The CDR3, as DNA: TGTGCCAGCAGTTTTTATGCGACTGGAATTAATGAAAAACTGTTTTTT. As protein: CASSFYATGINEKLFF. Filled out from reference TRBV28 and TRBJ1-4, the complete variable domain reads DVKVTQSSRYLVKRTGEKVFLECVQDMDHENMFWYRQDPGLGLRLIYFSYDVKMKEKGDIPEGYSVSREKKERFSLILESASTNQTSMYLCASSFYATGINEKLFFGSGTQLSVL.

CDR3 sequence reads: CASSLGQGPYEQYF. The CDR3 coding sequence is TGTGCCAGCAGTTTGGGACAGGGGCCTTACGAGCAGTACTTC. The chain carries TRBV6-5 and TRBJ2-7; 10 nucleotides align to TRBD1. The CDR3 totals 14 residues. Germline V gives CDR1 MNHEY, CDR2 SVGAGI. V lost 4 bases, J lost 4 bases, and 4 bases stayed unmatched.

The CDR3 here is CASSPQEAGIYGYTF. Here the CDR3 DNA reads TGTGCCAGCTCACCTCAAGAAGCAGGCATCTATGGCTACACCTTC. V usage is TRBV18 and J usage is TRBJ1-2; D unresolved. The CDR3 length is 15 residues. Germline V gives CDR1 KGHSH, CDR2 LQKENI. The V end lost 3 bases, the J end lost 4 bases, and 15 bases lay between the germline ends. Together with reference TRBV18 and TRBJ1-2, the CDR3 gives the full variable domain: NAGVMQNPRHLVRRRGQEARLRCSPMKGHSHVYWYRQLPEEGLKFMVYLQKENIIDESGMPKERFSAEFPKEGPSILRIQQVVRGDSAAYFCASSPQEAGIYGYTFGSGTRLTVV.

The chain links TRBV28 to TRBJ1-4, with 7 bases fitting TRBD1. Losses at the gene ends were 5 bases for V and 6 bases for J; bases not matched to a gene: 9. Germline-derived CDR1 and CDR2 are MDHEN and SYDVKM. This CDR3 has 15 residues. CDR3 loop: CASSRTTGLYEKLFF. In nucleotides, the CDR3 is TGTGCCAGCAGTCGAACGACAGGGCTTTATGAAAAACTGTTTTTT.

The genes are TRBV28 and TRBJ2-6; 8 bases map to TRBD1. This CDR3 contains 15 residues. Germline assignment: CDR1 MDHEN and CDR2 SYDVKM. The trim removed 6 bases at V and 2 bases at J, leaving 3 bases unmatched. The CDR3 here is CASRTGETGANVLTF. The CDR3 nucleotides read TGTGCCAGCAGGACAGGGGAGACTGGGGCCAACGTCCTGACTTTC.

The chain employs TRBV9 and TRBJ2-1, with 11 bases that match TRBD2. The CDR3 has 16 amino acids. CDR1 is SGDLS and CDR2 is YYNGEE in the germline V gene. V gave up 4 bases and J gave up 8 bases; unmatched junction bases: 11. For the CDR3, the DNA is TGTGCCAGCAGCCGCCTTACTAGCGGGAGAGGGGATGAGCAGTTCTTC. Its protein product is CASSRLTSGRGDEQFF.

This chain links TRBV28 with TRBJ1-1; 9 positions match TRBD1. Trimming removed 2 bases from V and 3 bases from J; junction bases left unmatched: 7. CDR3 size: 16 residues. The V gene's germline CDR1 is MDHEN and CDR2 SYDVKM. The CDR3 loop reads CASSLPGQGRDTEAFF. CDR3 sequence (DNA): TGTGCCAGCAGTTTACCCGGACAGGGGAGAGACACTGAAGCTTTCTTT.

The chain uses TRBV6-5 and TRBJ2-7; 7 bases agree with TRBD2. The CDR3 has 14 residues. Germline V lookup: CDR1 MNHEY, CDR2 SVGAGI. With V trimmed by 0 bases and J by 3 bases, 2 bases remained unmatched. The CDR3 DNA reads as TGTGCCAGCAGTTACTCTGGGGGGGTCTACGAGCAGTACTTC. It codes for CASSYSGGVYEQYF.

J is TRBJ1-6 and V is TRBV7-2, with TRBD1 as a possible D gene (5 bases). V was trimmed by 5 bases and J by 3 bases, leaving 14 bases between them. Germline V lookup: CDR1 SGHTA, CDR2 FQGNSA. There are 16 residues in the CDR3. CDR3 protein: CASSPQPGNYNSPLHF. The CDR3, as DNA: TGTGCCAGCAGCCCACAGCCAGGGAACTATAATTCACCCCTCCACTTT.

The rearrangement joins TRBV28 to TRBJ2-7; D gene ambiguous. V was trimmed by 7 bases and J by 3 bases, leaving 7 bases between them. Per germline, CDR1 MDHEN and CDR2 SYDVKM. The CDR3 sequence is 11 residues long. The CDR3 spells CASTLNYEQYF. CDR3 nucleotides: TGTGCCAGCACCTTAAACTACGAGCAGTACTTC.

This CDR3 is CSVDPARDHQETQYF. The CDR3 DNA reads TGCAGCGTTGATCCAGCGCGGGACCACCAAGAGACCCAGTACTTC. This chain links TRBV29-1 with TRBJ2-5; possible D gene TRBD2, 6 bases. There are 15 residues in the CDR3. V was cut by 3 bases and J by 0 bases, with 14 bases left in between. The germline V gene encodes CDR1 SQVTM and CDR2 ANQGSEA.

This sequence joins TRBV19 and TRBJ1-3; D is unresolved. V dropped 7 bases and J dropped 0 bases, with 16 bases sitting between them. The CDR3 extends over 16 amino acids. Germline CDR1 LNHDA, CDR2 SQIVND (reference sequence). In DNA form, the CDR3 reads TGTGCCAGTACTGAAATTCAAGACTTCTCTGGAAACACCATATATTTT. Its translation: CASTEIQDFSGNTIYF.

This chain uses TRBV5-1 with TRBJ1-1; D perhaps matches TRBD1 (6 bases). Trimming removed 4 bases at V and 4 bases at J, with 20 bases between. This CDR3 contains 16 residues. Per germline, CDR1 SGHRS and CDR2 YFSETQ. The CDR3 here is CASSVQGPPVGTEAFF. For the CDR3, the DNA is TGCGCCAGCAGCGTGCAGGGGCCCCCCGTGGGCACTGAAGCTTTCTTT.